The clone carrying this TCR beta chain was observed many times. The antigen is undetermined. This entry comes from a study of T cell repertoires in cytomegalovirus infection. This CDR3 has 13 amino acids. Looked up from germline, CDR1 is MNHEY and CDR2 is SVGAGI. The V gene lost 6 bases and the J gene lost 2 bases, with 10 bases spanning the gap. TCRdb called the reads again in MiXCR, with one record for every CDR3 protein. The repertoire includes 400,000 to 600,000 distinct CDR3 sequences, about two fifths of them detected once, and 43% sits in the top ten. The chain recombines TRBV6-5 with TRBJ2-5; D may be TRBD2 (6 bases). This clonotype was obtained from a human donor in good health (CMV status not recorded). Some clones in this sample may be carry-over from other donors' samples. The specimen was cultured PBMCs, collected from culture after CMV antigen stimulation. As DNA, the CDR3 is TGTGCCAGCAGCTACAGCGGGCAAGAGACCCAGTACTTC. It is translated as CASSYSGQETQYF.